One TCR beta chain is described in this entry. What it binds is unknown. Sequencing used immunoSEQ multiplex PCR; TCRdb keeps in-frame clones, though not all of them. This sample has about 96,000 clones, with 80% to 95% found just once. These data are taken from a study of graft-versus-host responses after intestinal transplantation. Study-level background: Transplants given to recipients were multivisceral, liver-intestinal, or isolated intestinal. Induction using anti-thymocyte globulin, followed by tacrolimus and steroids for approximately 3 years, was given to all recipients. Whole-study findings and limits: GvH clonotypes were identified within recipient marrow, with a subset emerging first in ileum or blood. HvG clone declines early post-transplant were associated with peak circulating GvH levels.

The sequences come from unstimulated CD4+ T cells sorted from spleen or lymph node cells, collected before intestinal transplant. This sequence was found in a human donor who received an intestinal transplant.

CDR3 sequence: CASSQGEPEAPGEQYF. The CDR3, as DNA: TGTGCCAGCAGCCAAGGGGAACCGGAGGCTCCGGGGGAGCAGTACTTC. The gene calls are TRBV4-2 and TRBJ2-7, with D maybe TRBD2 (5 bases). The CDR3 is made up of 16 amino acids. Trimming took off 1 base at V and 7 bases at J, with 20 bases between the two ends. Per the germline V gene, CDR1 is LGHNA and CDR2 is YNFKEQ.